Listed here are 18 T cell receptor beta chains from one sample, sequenced in a study of Ad26.COV2.S vaccination and SARS-CoV-2 variants. Described treatment: 19 received Ad26.COV2.S at low or high dose, single or two shots; several received placebo; per-sample allocation not given. Specimen acquisition occurred on day 63 following the initial vaccine or placebo injection. Profiling relied on immunoSEQ multiplex PCR, and the TCRdb table lists in-frame clones only, not all of them. Among 440,000 or so clones listed, roughly 90% were seen once. The starting material was peripheral blood, obtained in a trial of Ad26.COV2.S vaccine versus placebo. These receptor sequences come from a person between 18 and 60 years old who received the Ad26.COV2.S COVID-19 vaccine or a placebo.

The chain joins TRBV7-2 to TRBJ2-2, with D tentatively TRBD1 or TRBD2 (6 bases each). Germline assignment: CDR1 SGHTA and CDR2 FQGNSA. The CDR3 runs 15 residues. Trimming removed 6 bases from V and 2 bases from J, with 13 bases in between. The CDR3 protein is CASRRGTPNTGELFF. In DNA, the CDR3 is TGTGCCAGCAGGAGGGGGACTCCAAACACCGGGGAGCTGTTTTTT.

This rearrangement joins TRBV27 to TRBJ1-2; 7 bases line up with TRBD1. Germline CDR1 reads MNHEY; CDR2 reads SMNVEV (reference sequence). There are 16 residues in the CDR3. Unmatched junction bases numbered 7, after V lost 3 bases and J lost 0 bases. The CDR3 nucleotides are TGTGCCAGCAGTTTCTCTTACAGGGGAGCTAACTATGGCTACACCTTC. It translates to CASSFSYRGANYGYTF.

The J gene is TRBJ2-7, the V gene TRBV7-2; 9 nucleotides agree with TRBD2. Germline V CDR1 and CDR2: SGHTA, FQGNSA. The V and J ends lost 2 bases and 1 base, in that order; junction bases with no gene match: 3. This CDR3 is 15 amino acids long. In DNA form, the CDR3 reads TGTGCCAGCAGCTTACGTAGCGGGGGATCCTACGAGCAGTACTTC. It codes for CASSLRSGGSYEQYF.

Comment on this clone: Without the conserved terminal phenylalanine or tryptophan, this CDR3 likely stems from a read error. The V and J genes are TRBV24-1 and TRBJ1-2; 8 bases map to TRBD1. CDR1 KGHDR and CDR2 SFDVKD come from the germline V gene. V was clipped by 4 bases and J by 8 bases; unmatched bases: 11. CDR3 size: 15 residues. The CDR3 nucleotides are TGTGCCACCAGTGACCCCGCAGGGGGCGCGAAGGGCTACACCCTC. As protein: CATSDPAGGAKGYTL.

Remarks on this clone: The same CDR3 can be traced to other DNA sequences in this sample. The V call is TRBV7-9, the J call TRBJ2-7; unclear D gene. Germline V gene data show CDR1 as SEHNR and CDR2 as FQNEAQ (reference sequence). The V end lost 2 bases, the J end lost 2 bases, and 7 bases lay between the germline ends. The CDR3 loop spans 13 amino acids. In nucleotides, the CDR3 is TGTGCCAGCAGCTTACCAGCTACCTACGAGCAGTACTTC. Translation gives CASSLPATYEQYF.

The chain carries TRBV6-5 and TRBJ2-3; D unclear. Deletions cut 4 bases from V and 2 bases from J, with 7 bases between. CDR3 length equals 13 residues. The germline V gene has CDR1 MNHEY and CDR2 SVGAGI. CDR3 region: CASSLDPTDTQYF. The CDR3 bases are TGTGCCAGCAGTTTAGACCCCACAGATACGCAGTATTTT.

The rearrangement links TRBV25-1 to TRBJ1-2, with TRBD1 identical over 11 bases. CDR1 MGHDK and CDR2 SYGVNS come from the germline V gene. The CDR3 contains 15 residues. J gave up 5 bases and V 5 bases, and 7 bases lay outside the gene matches. The CDR3 sequence is CASSPPGTGGYGYTF. CDR3 bases: TGTGCCAGCAGTCCCCCCGGGACAGGGGGTTATGGCTACACCTTC.

The chain employs TRBV18 and TRBJ2-7; no clear D. V was shortened by 3 bases and J by 2 bases, with 11 bases between the two germline ends. The CDR3 is 14 residues long. CDR1 KGHSH and CDR2 LQKENI come from the germline V gene. DNA for the CDR3: TGTGCCAGCTCACCTCGTCCGGAAACCTACGAGCAGTACTTC. As protein: CASSPRPETYEQYF.

This chain uses TRBV9 with TRBJ2-2, with TRBD1 matching 9 bases. CDR3 length equals 16 residues. The ends lost 0 bases at V and 5 bases at J; junction bases unmatched: 5. From germline, CDR1 is SGDLS and CDR2 YYNGEE. In nucleotides, the CDR3 is TGTGCCAGCAGCGTAGCTTTGGACAGGGGAACCGGGGAGCTGTTTTTT. Protein sequence: CASSVALDRGTGELFF.

The J gene is TRBJ2-7, the V gene TRBV6-5; 7 nucleotides agree with TRBD2. CDR1 is MNHEY, CDR2 SVGAGI, per germline. Trimming took 5 bases from V and 3 from J; bases not matched to a gene: 10. This CDR3 is built from 15 residues. The CDR3 region has the DNA TGTGCCAGCAGTCCTCGAGAGCGGGGAAACTACGAGCAGTACTTC. Translated: CASSPRERGNYEQYF.

As to this clone: The same CDR3 arises from other DNA sequences in this sample as well. This sequence joins TRBV19 and TRBJ2-2, with a possible D match to TRBD2 (6 bases). The germline CDR1 and CDR2 sequences are LNHDA and SQIVND (reference sequence). Trimming took off 7 bases at V and 3 bases at J, with 15 bases between the two ends. The CDR3 has 15 amino acids. Written as DNA, the CDR3 is TGTGCCAGTATGGGGTCGGGGGTCCACACCGGGGAGCTGTTTTTT. Translating gives CASMGSGVHTGELFF.

The chain recombines TRBV19 with TRBJ1-1, with unresolved D. Trimming pared 3 bases from V and 1 base from J, leaving 12 bases between. The CDR3 runs to 15 residues. Germline V gives CDR1 LNHDA, CDR2 SQIVND (reference sequence). The CDR3 reads CASSIYRSPNTEAFF. The CDR3 nucleotides are TGTGCCAGTAGTATCTATCGGTCACCGAACACTGAAGCTTTCTTT. The whole variable domain, remainder taken from reference TRBV19 and TRBJ1-1, is DGGITQSPKYLFRKEGQNVTLSCEQNLNHDAMYWYRQDPGQGLRLIYYSQIVNDFQKGDIAEGYSVSREKKESFPLTVTSAQKNPTAFYLCASSIYRSPNTEAFFGQGTRLTVV.

V gene TRBV6-5 combines with J gene TRBJ2-2, with D perhaps TRBD1 (5 bases). The V end lost 0 bases, the J end lost 4 bases, and 12 bases lay between the germline ends. Per germline, CDR1 MNHEY and CDR2 SVGAGI. CDR3 length: 16 residues. The CDR3 loop is CASSYSTDRLTGELFF. The CDR3 coding sequence is TGTGCCAGCAGTTACTCGACAGATCGACTCACCGGGGAGCTGTTTTTT.

V usage is TRBV7-2 and J usage is TRBJ1-1, with D unresolved. This CDR3 contains 15 residues. Germline CDR1 and CDR2: SGHTA and FQGNSA. V dropped 5 bases and J dropped 0 bases, with 13 bases sitting between them. CDR3 nucleotide sequence: TGTGCCAGCAGCCCGTGGACGGGAATGAACACTGAAGCTTTCTTT. Encoded protein: CASSPWTGMNTEAFF.

The V and J genes are TRBV5-4 and TRBJ1-2; no clear D. The CDR3 consists of 14 residues. V gave up 0 bases and J gave up 3 bases, with 9 bases separating them. Germline V gives CDR1 SGHNT, CDR2 YYREEE (reference sequence). CDR3 protein: CASSLDFPDYGYTF. The CDR3 DNA follows: TGTGCCAGCAGCTTGGATTTCCCGGACTATGGCTACACCTTC.

This clone was seen a single time. The V and J genes are TRBV4-1 and TRBJ2-7; 7 bases are shared with TRBD1. The junction had 6 bases not matched to a gene; V was cut back by 0 bases and J by 1 base. The germline CDR1 and CDR2 sequences are MGHRA and YSYEKL. The CDR3 has 16 amino acids. The DNA for the CDR3 is TGCGCCAGCAGCCAAGATTTTCCGGACAGGTCCTACGAGCAGTACTTC. Amino acids: CASSQDFPDRSYEQYF.

The rearrangement joins TRBV18 to TRBJ1-2, with TRBD1 matching over 9 bases. Per the germline V gene, CDR1 is KGHSH and CDR2 is LQKENI. V lost 8 bases and J lost 6; bases outside the gene matches: 1. CDR3 length: 11 amino acids. The CDR3 DNA sequence: TGTGCCAGCCGACAGGGGGATGGCTACACCTTC. Its translation: CASRQGDGYTF.

The chain recombines TRBV4-1 with TRBJ2-3, with D unclear. This CDR3 has 16 amino acids. Germline CDR1 and CDR2: MGHRA and YSYEKL. V was cut by 1 base and J by 0 bases, with 11 bases left in between. Here the CDR3 DNA reads TGCGCCAGCAGCCAAGTATGGGGTGCTAGCACAGATACGCAGTATTTT. This translates into CASSQVWGASTDTQYF.